These 3 T cell receptor beta chains share one sample of origin, sequenced in a study of human T cells and chemical hapten exposure. The library tagged individual cDNA molecules with unique molecular identifiers. From the reads, TCRdb called clonotypes with MiXCR, one entry per CDR3 protein. Of more than 100,000 distinct CDR3 sequences listed, over 7% are singletons. Unfractionated whole blood was the source from which total RNA was extracted. The sequenced material came from whole blood. Every receptor here comes from a human donor in good health. Some clones in this sample may be carry-over from other donors' samples.

This clonotype was detected many times. The rearrangement links TRBV11-1 to TRBJ2-7; 7 bases agree with TRBD2. V was clipped by 4 bases and J by 3 bases; unmatched bases: 18. Germline CDR1 reads SGHAT; CDR2 reads FQDESV (reference sequence). This CDR3 has 18 residues. CDR3: CASSSDRGGFGTRYEQYF. In DNA, the CDR3 is TGTGCCAGCAGCTCCGACCGGGGAGGGTTCGGGACTCGCTACGAGCAGTACTTC.

The chain employs TRBV7-9 and TRBJ2-2; the match to TRBD2 covers 8 bases. The CDR3 sequence is 15 residues long. Per the germline V gene, CDR1 is SEHNR and CDR2 is FQNEAQ (reference sequence). J lost 0 bases, V lost 6 bases, and 3 bases had no gene match. The CDR3 bases are TGTGCCAGCAGTTATAGCGGGGCGAACACCGGGGAGCTGTTTTTT. Translating gives CASSYSGANTGELFF.

The chain combines TRBV19 with TRBJ2-6; D might be TRBD2 (5 bases). V was clipped by 1 base and J by 0 bases, with 16 bases between them. This CDR3 spans 19 amino acids. Germline CDR1 and CDR2: LNHDA and SQIVND (reference sequence). CDR3 bases: TGTGCCAGTAGTATAGCCGAGCGGACGGCATCCTCTGGGGCCAACGTCCTGACTTTC. Protein product: CASSIAERTASSGANVLTF.